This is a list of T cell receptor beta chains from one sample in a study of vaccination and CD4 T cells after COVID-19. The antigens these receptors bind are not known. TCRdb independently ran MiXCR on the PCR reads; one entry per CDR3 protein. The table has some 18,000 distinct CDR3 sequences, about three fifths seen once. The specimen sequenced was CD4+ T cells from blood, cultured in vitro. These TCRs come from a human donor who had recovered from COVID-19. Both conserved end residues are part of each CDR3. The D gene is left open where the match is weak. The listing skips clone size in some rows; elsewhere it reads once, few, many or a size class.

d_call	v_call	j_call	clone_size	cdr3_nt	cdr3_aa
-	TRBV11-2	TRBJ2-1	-	TGTGCCAGCAGCTTAACAAGTGGTGTGAAGTTCTTC	CASSLTSGVKFF
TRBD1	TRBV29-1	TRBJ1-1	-	TGCAGCGTTAGACGGCTGACAGGGTCTGCTGAAGCTTTCTTT	CSVRRLTGSAEAFF
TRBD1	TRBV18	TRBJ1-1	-	TGTGCCAGCTCACGGACAGGGGGCGATCCGAACACTGAAGCTTTCTTT	CASSRTGGDPNTEAFF
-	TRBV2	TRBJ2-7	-	TGTGCCAGCGAGGAGGGGTCGATCGCCGAGCAGTACTTC	CASEEGSIAEQYF
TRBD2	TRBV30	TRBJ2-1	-	TGTGCCTGGAAAACTATTGCGGGAGGTCGGGCCTACAATGAGCAGTTCTTC	CAWKTIAGGRAYNEQFF
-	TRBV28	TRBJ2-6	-	TGTGCCAGCAACAGGGTGGCTGGGGCCAACGTCCTGACTTTC	CASNRVAGANVLTF
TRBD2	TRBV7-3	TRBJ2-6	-	TGTGCCGGCAGTCATCGGACTAGCGGTATTGGATCTCAATCTGGGGCCAACGTCCTGACTTTC	CAGSHRTSGIGSQSGANVLTF
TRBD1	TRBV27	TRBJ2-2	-	TGTGCCAGCAGTACCCTCACATACCGGGACAGGGGGAACACCGGGGAGCTGTTTTTT	CASSTLTYRDRGNTGELFF
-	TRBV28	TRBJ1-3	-	TGTGCCAGCAGCAGAGGGTTCTCTGGAAACACCATATATTTT	CASSRGFSGNTIYF
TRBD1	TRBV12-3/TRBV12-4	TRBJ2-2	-	TGTGCCAGCAGCCTGGGACAGAGAGGGAACACCGGGGAGCTGTTTTTT	CASSLGQRGNTGELFF
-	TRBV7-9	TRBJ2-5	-	TGTGCCAGCGGGGGGACTCAAGAGACCCAGTACTTC	CASGGTQETQYF
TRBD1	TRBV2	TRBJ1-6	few	TGTGCCAGCACGACAGGGCTGGATTCACCCCTCCACTTT	CASTTGLDSPLHF
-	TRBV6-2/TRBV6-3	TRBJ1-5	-	TGTGCCAGCAGTCACAGGTCTACGCCCCAGCATTTT	CASSHRSTPQHF
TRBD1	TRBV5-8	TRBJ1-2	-	TGTGCCAGCAGGGGACAGGGGCAGGGCTACACCTTC	CASRGQGQGYTF
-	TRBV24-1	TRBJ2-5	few	TGTGCCACCAGTGACTCAGGGACCTCGGGAGAGACCCAGTACTTC	CATSDSGTSGETQYF
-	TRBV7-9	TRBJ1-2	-	TGTGCCTCTTGGGTTAACTATGGCTACACCTTC	CASWVNYGYTF
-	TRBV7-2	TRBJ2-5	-	TGTGCCAGCAGCACTTCTGGGGAGGAGACCCAGTACTTC	CASSTSGEETQYF
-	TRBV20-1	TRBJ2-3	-	TGCAGTGCCCGGAGAGGGCTAGCCTTCACAGATACGCAGTATTTT	CSARRGLAFTDTQYF
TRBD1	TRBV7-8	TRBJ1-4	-	TGTGCCAGCAGTTTGACAGGGGATGAAAAACTGTTTTTT	CASSLTGDEKLFF
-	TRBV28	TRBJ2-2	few	TGTGCCAGCAGTTTAGTGGGGCGGTGGGAGCTGTTTTTT	CASSLVGRWELFF
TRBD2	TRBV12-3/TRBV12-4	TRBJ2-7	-	TGTGCCAGCAGCCGATGGGGGACTATGGCCTACGAGCAGTACTTC	CASSRWGTMAYEQYF
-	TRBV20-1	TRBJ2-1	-	TGCAGTGCAAGCCTAGCAACCAACTTACCTGAGCAGTTCTTC	CSASLATNLPEQFF
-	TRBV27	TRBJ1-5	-	TGTGCCAGCAGTTTAAGCGGGGGACATAGCAATCAGCCCCAGCATTTT	CASSLSGGHSNQPQHF
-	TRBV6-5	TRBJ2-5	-	TGTGCCAGCAGTTTAGGTCTAGACAGGTACCAAGAGACCCAGTACTTC	CASSLGLDRYQETQYF
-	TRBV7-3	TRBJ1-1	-	TGTGCCAGCAGCTTTGACGGGCAGGCCAACACTGAAGCTTTCTTT	CASSFDGQANTEAFF
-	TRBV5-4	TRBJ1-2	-	TGTGCCAGCAGCTTGTTGATAGGGAACTATGGCTACACCTTC	CASSLLIGNYGYTF
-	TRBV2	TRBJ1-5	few	TGTGCCAGCAGTCCAGCAAATCAGCCCCAGCATTTT	CASSPANQPQHF
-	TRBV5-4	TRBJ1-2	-	TGTGCCAGCAGCTCGTACAGGGATAACTATGGCTACACCTTC	CASSSYRDNYGYTF
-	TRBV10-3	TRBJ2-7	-	TGTGCCATCGGGCCCCCGATCCAAAGCTCCTACGAGCAGTACTTC	CAIGPPIQSSYEQYF
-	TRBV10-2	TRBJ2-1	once	TGCGCCAGCAGTGATTACAATGAGCAGTTCTTC	CASSDYNEQFF
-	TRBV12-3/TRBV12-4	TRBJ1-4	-	TGTGCCAGCAGTTTAGCGGGAGGAAGGCTTTTTTTT	CASSLAGGRLFF
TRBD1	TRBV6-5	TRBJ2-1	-	TGTGCCAGCAGTTACGGACCGGGACAGGGGATGTATGAGCAGTTCTTC	CASSYGPGQGMYEQFF
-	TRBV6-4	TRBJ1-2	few	TGTGCCAGCAGTGACTCCCTGCCCGGTGGCTACACCTTC	CASSDSLPGGYTF
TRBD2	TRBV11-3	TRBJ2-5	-	TGTGCCAGCAGCTTAGGGACTAGCGGGAGCGTGGGGGGAGAGACCCAGTACTTC	CASSLGTSGSVGGETQYF
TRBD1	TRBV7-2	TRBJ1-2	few	TGTGCCAGCAGCTCCACCGGGACAGGGCACTATGGCTACACCTTC	CASSSTGTGHYGYTF
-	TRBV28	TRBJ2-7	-	TGTGCCAGCAGTTTAGGGGGTGGAGGGGACTACGAGCAGTACTTC	CASSLGGGGDYEQYF
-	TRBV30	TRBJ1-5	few	TGTGCCTGGAGTAGCGGAAGCAATCAGCCCCAGCATTTT	CAWSSGSNQPQHF
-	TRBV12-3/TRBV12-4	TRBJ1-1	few	TGTGCCAGCATCATACAGGCCGTTAGCACTGAAGCTTTCTTT	CASIIQAVSTEAFF
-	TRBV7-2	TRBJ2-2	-	TGTGCCAGCAGCTTCCTTCTCGCGAACACCGGGGAGCTGTTTTTT	CASSFLLANTGELFF
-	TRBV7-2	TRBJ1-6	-	TGTGCCAGCAGCTTAGAGTGGTTCGGAGCGGCCAATAATTCACCCCTCCACTTT	CASSLEWFGAANNSPLHF
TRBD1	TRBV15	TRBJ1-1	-	TGTGCCACCAGCAGACCGGGACAGGGACGGATGGCAGCTTTCTTT	CATSRPGQGRMAAFF
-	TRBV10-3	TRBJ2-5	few	TGTGCCATCAGATCTAACAGGGCCCAAGAGACCCAGTACTTC	CAIRSNRAQETQYF
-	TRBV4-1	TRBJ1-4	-	TGCGCCAGCAGCCCGACAGGCGCTAATGAAAAACTGTTTTTT	CASSPTGANEKLFF
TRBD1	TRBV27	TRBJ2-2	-	TGTGCCAGCAGTTTAGGGACAGGGGACACCGGGGAGCTGTTTTTT	CASSLGTGDTGELFF
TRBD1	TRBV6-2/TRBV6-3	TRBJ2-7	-	TGTGCCAGCATTCATGGGGACAGGGAGGGGACCTACGAGCAGTACTTC	CASIHGDREGTYEQYF
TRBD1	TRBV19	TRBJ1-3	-	TGTGCCAGTACTACCGGACAGGGTGGAAACACCATATATTTT	CASTTGQGGNTIYF